The subject of this entry is one T cell receptor beta chain. The sample belongs to a study of cytomegalovirus exposure and HLA in healthy donors. The V gene's germline CDR1 is LNHDA and CDR2 SQIVND (reference sequence). The V gene end was trimmed by 1 base and the J gene end by 5 bases; junction bases not matched to a gene: 2. The CDR3 runs to 15 residues. The primer mix had 60 Vbeta and 13 Jbeta primers. Libraries were prepared by immunoSEQ multiplex PCR; TCRdb keeps only in-frame clonotypes and omits some of them. This sample has about 190,000 clones, with 81% found just once. The chain recombines TRBV19 with TRBJ2-1, with TRBD2 matching 10 bases. The origin of this receptor is a woman between 18 and 29 years old in good health and CMV-seropositive. The sample comprised PBMCs. CDR3 amino acids: CASSIGTSGDNEQFF. The CDR3 nucleotides read TGTGCCAGTAGTATAGGGACTAGCGGCGACAATGAGCAGTTCTTC.